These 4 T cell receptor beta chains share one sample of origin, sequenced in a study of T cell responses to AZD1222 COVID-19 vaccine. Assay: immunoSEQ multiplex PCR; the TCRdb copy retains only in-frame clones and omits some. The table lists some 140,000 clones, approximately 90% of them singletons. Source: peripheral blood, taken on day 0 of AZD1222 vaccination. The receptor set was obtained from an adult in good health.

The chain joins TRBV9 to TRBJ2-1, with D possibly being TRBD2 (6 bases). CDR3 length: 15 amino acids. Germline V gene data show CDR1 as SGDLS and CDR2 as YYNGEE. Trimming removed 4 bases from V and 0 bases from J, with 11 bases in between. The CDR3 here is CASSPRRGSYNEQFF. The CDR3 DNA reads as TGTGCCAGCAGCCCCCGGCGGGGCTCCTACAATGAGCAGTTCTTC.

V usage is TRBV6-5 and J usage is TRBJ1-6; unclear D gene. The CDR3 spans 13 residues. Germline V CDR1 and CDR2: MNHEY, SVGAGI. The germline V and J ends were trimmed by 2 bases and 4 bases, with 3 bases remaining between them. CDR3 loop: CASSYLYNSPLHF. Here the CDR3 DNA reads TGTGCCAGCAGTTACCTGTATAATTCACCCCTCCACTTT.

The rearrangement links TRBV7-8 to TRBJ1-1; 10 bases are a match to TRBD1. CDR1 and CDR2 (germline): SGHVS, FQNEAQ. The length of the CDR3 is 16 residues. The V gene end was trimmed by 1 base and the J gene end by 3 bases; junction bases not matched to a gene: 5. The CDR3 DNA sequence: TGTGCCAGCAGCTTAGAAAGGGACAGGGGCGACACTGAAGCTTTCTTT. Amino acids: CASSLERDRGDTEAFF.

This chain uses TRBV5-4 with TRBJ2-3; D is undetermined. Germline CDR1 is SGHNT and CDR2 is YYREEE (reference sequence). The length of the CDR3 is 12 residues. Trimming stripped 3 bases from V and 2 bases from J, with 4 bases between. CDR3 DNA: TGTGCCAGCAGCTCCATCACAGATACGCAGTATTTT. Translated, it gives CASSSITDTQYF.